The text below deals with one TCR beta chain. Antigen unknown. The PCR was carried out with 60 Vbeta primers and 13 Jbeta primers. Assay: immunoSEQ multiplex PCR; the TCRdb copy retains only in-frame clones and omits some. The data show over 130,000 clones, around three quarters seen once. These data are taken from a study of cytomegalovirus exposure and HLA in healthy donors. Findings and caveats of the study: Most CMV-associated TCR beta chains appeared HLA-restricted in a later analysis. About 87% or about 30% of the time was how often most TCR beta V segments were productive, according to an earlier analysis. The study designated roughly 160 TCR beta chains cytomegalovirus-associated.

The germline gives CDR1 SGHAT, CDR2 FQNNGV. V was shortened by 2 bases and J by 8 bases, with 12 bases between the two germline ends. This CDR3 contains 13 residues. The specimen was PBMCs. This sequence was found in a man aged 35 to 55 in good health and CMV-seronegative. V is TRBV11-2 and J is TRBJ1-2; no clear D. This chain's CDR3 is CASSLSPLEGYTF. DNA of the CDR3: TGTGCCAGCAGCTTATCGCCCTTAGAGGGCTACACCTTC.